The source of this TCR beta chain is a study of blood T cell repertoires in COVID-19. TCRdb keeps only in-frame clones here, not all; method: immunoSEQ multiplex PCR. The sample gives about 260,000 clones, approximately 92% of which show up once; 2% to 3% is in the top ten. This CDR3 is 14 amino acids long. Germline V CDR1 and CDR2: GTSNPN, SVGIG (reference sequence). V was clipped by 8 bases and J by 2 bases; unmatched bases: 10. This TCR was recovered from a person aged 18 to 29 with COVID-19, enrolled during active disease. Sequencing was carried out using peripheral blood. The chain carries TRBV30 and TRBJ1-2; TRBD1 agrees at 8 bases. CDR3 coding DNA: TGTGCCGGAACAGGGGGACAGAGAAACTATGGCTACACCTTC. Translation gives CAGTGGQRNYGYTF.